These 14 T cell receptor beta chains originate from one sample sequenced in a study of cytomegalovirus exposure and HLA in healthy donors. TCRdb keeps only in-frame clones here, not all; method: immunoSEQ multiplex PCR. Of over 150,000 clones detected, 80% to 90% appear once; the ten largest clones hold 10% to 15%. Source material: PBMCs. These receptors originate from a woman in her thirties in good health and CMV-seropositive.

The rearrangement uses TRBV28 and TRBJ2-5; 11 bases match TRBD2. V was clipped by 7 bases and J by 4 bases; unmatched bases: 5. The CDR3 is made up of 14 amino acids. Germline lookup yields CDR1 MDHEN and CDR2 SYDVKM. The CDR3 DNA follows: TGTGCCAGCACAGACGGACTAGCGGGAGAGACCCAGTACTTC. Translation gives CASTDGLAGETQYF.

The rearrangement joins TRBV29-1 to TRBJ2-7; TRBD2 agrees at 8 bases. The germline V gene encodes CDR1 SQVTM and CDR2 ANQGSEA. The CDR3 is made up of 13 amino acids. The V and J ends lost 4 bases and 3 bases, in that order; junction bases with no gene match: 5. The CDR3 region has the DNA TGCAGCGTTGTTAGAGCGGGAGTCTACGAGCAGTACTTC. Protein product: CSVVRAGVYEQYF.

CDR3 sequence (DNA): TGCAGCGTTGCAGGTACTGACAGGGGTGGCACCGGGGAGCTGTTTTTT. This codes for CSVAGTDRGGTGELFF. The genes are TRBV29-1 and TRBJ2-2, with 8 positions matching TRBD1. Germline trimming cut 4 bases from V and 4 bases from J; bases unmatched to any gene: 11. Per germline, CDR1 SQVTM and CDR2 ANQGSEA. This CDR3 spans 16 amino acids.

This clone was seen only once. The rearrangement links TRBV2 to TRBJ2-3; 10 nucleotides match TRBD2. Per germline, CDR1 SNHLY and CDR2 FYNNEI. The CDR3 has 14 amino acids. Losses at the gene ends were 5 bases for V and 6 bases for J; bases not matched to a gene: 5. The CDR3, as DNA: TGTGCCAGCAGTAGCGGGAGGGCGCATGATACGCAGTATTTT. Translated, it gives CASSSGRAHDTQYF.

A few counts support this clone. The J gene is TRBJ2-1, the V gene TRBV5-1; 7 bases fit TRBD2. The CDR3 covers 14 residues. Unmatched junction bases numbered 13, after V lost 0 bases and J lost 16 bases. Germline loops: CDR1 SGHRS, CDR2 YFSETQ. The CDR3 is CASSLAGSGTPPFF. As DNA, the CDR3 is TGCGCCAGCAGCTTGGCCGGAAGCGGGACTCCGCCATTCTTC.

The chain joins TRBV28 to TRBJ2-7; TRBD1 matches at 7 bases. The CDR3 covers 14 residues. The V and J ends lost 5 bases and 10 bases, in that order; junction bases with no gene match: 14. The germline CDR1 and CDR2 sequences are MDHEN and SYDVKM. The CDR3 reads CASSTTTSDRKQYF. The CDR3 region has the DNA TGTGCCAGCAGTACTACGACTTCGGACAGGAAACAGTACTTC.

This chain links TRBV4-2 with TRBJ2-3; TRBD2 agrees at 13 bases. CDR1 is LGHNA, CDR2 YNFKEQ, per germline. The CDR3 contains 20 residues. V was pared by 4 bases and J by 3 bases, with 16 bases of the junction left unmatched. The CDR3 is CASSPRLAGGELRSTDTQYF. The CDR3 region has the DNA TGTGCCAGCAGCCCCAGACTAGCGGGAGGAGAGTTGAGAAGTACAGATACGCAGTATTTT.

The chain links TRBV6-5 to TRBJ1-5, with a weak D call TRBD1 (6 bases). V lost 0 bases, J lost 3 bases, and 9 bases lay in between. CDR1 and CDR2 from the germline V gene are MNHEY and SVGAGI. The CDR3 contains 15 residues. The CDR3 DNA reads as TGTGCCAGCAGTTACTCAGGGGGTTTCAATCAGCCCCAGCATTTT. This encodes CASSYSGGFNQPQHF.

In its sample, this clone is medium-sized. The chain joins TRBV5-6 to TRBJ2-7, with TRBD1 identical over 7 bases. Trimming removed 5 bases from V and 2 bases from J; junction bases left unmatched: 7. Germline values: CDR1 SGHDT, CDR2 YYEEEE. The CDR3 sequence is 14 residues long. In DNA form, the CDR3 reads TGTGCCAGCAGTATGTGGGACAGTACCTACGAGCAGTACTTC. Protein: CASSMWDSTYEQYF.

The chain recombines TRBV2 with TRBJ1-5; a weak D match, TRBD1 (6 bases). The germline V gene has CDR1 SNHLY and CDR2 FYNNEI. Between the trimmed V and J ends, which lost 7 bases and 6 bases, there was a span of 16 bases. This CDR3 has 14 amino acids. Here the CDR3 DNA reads TGTGCCAGCACGGGGTTTGGGACAATTCAGCCCCAGCATTTT. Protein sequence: CASTGFGTIQPQHF.

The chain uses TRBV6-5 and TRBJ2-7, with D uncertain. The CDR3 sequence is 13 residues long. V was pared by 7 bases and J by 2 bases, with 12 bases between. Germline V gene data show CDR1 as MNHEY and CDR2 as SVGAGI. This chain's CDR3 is CASNTPPAYEQYF. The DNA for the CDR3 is TGTGCCAGCAATACACCACCAGCCTACGAGCAGTACTTC.

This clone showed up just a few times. The CDR3 DNA reads TGTGCCTGGAGGCGCGGGACAGGGGGCGGTGAGACCCAGTACTTC. Residues: CAWRRGTGGGETQYF. The rearrangement joins TRBV30 to TRBJ2-5; TRBD1 aligns across 12 bases. V gave up 3 bases and J gave up 5 bases; unmatched junction bases: 7. Germline CDR1 and CDR2: GTSNPN and SVGIG (reference sequence). The CDR3 is 15 amino acids. The full variable domain, its missing parts supplied by reference TRBV30 and TRBJ2-5, is SQTIHQWPATLVQPVGSPLSLECTVEGTSNPNLYWYRQAAGRGLQLLFYSVGIGQISSEVPQNLSASRPQDRQFILSSKKLLLSDSGFYLCAWRRGTGGGETQYFGPGTRLLVL.

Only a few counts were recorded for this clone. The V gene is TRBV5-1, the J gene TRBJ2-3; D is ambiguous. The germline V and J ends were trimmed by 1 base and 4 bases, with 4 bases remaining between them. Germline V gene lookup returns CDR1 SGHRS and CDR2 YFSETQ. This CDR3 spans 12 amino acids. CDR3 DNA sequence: TGCGCCAGCAGCTTGACGGCAGATACGCAGTATTTT. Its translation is CASSLTADTQYF.

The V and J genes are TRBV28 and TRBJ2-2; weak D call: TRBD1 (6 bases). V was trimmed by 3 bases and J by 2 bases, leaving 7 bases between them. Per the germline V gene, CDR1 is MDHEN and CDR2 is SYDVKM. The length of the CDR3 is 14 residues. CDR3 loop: CASSLGHNTGELFF. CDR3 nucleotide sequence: TGTGCCAGCAGTTTGGGACACAACACCGGGGAGCTGTTTTTT.